These 19 T cell receptor beta chains originate from one sample sequenced in a study of response to subunit inactivated influenza vaccine. TCRdb reprocessed the RT-PCR reads via MiXCR and lists one record per CDR3 protein. The sample yields approximately 520,000 distinct CDR3 sequences, around 25% seen once. The sequences come from CD4+ T cells sorted from PBMCs, collected approximately 5 days after vaccination. The receptor source for this set is a man in his forties or fifties who received an inactivated influenza vaccine.

The V gene is TRBV7-8, the J gene TRBJ2-5, with D hard to call. This CDR3 has 13 residues. Between the trimmed V and J ends, which lost 5 bases and 4 bases, there was a span of 11 bases. Per the germline V gene, CDR1 is SGHVS and CDR2 is FQNEAQ. As DNA, the CDR3 is TGTGCCAGCAGCGTAGATTTGGGAGAGACCCAGTACTTC. It translates to CASSVDLGETQYF.

This clonotype was seen just once. This rearrangement joins TRBV5-1 to TRBJ2-3; D not certain. The germline gives CDR1 SGHRS, CDR2 YFSETQ. V dropped 4 bases and J dropped 4 bases, with 13 bases sitting between them. The CDR3 contains 14 residues. The CDR3 spells CASSLGRLADTQYF. DNA of the CDR3: TGCGCCAGCAGCCTTGGACGGTTGGCAGATACGCAGTATTTT.

This clonotype has a handful of counts. The rearrangement links TRBV9 to TRBJ1-2; 8 bases fit TRBD1. Germline CDR1 SGDLS, CDR2 YYNGEE. CDR3 length: 15 residues. The trim removed 2 bases at V and 4 bases at J, leaving 7 bases unmatched. In DNA, the CDR3 is TGTGCCAGCAGCGTCCAAACAGGGGGACCCTATGGCTACACCTTC. Translating it yields CASSVQTGGPYGYTF.

This clonotype was detected many times. J is TRBJ1-6 and V is TRBV20-1; 9 bases match TRBD1. The CDR3 runs to 13 residues. The junction had 5 bases not matched to a gene; V was cut back by 6 bases and J by 8 bases. CDR1 is DFQATT, CDR2 SNEGSKA, per germline (reference sequence). CDR3 DNA sequence: TGCAGTGCCCCGGGACAGGGTTATTCACCCCTCCACTTT. Residues: CSAPGQGYSPLHF.

This clonotype occurred many times. The chain recombines TRBV6-2 or TRBV6-3 with TRBJ2-1, with D tentatively TRBD1 or TRBD2 (5 bases each). The germline V gene has CDR1 MNHEY and CDR2 SVGEGT. This CDR3 is 13 amino acids long. V gave up 7 bases and J gave up 7 bases, with 14 bases separating them. CDR3 protein: CASTRDGWNEQFF. The CDR3, as DNA: TGTGCCAGCACTCGGGACGGCTGGAATGAGCAGTTCTTC.

The rearrangement joins TRBV4-2 to TRBJ2-2; TRBD2 matches at 13 bases. Per germline, CDR1 LGHNA and CDR2 YNFKEQ. The junction had 1 base not matched to a gene; V was cut back by 1 base and J by 5 bases. CDR3 length: 16 amino acids. The CDR3 DNA follows: TGTGCCAGCAGCCAAGGGGGACTAGCGGGAACCGGGGAGCTGTTTTTT. This encodes CASSQGGLAGTGELFF.

This clonotype was observed at least ten times. V and J are TRBV12-3 or TRBV12-4 and TRBJ1-1, with 7 bases that match TRBD1. The junction had 8 bases not matched to a gene; V was cut back by 3 bases and J by 1 base. The CDR3 has 16 amino acids. The CDR3, as DNA: TGTGCCAGCAGTTTGACAGGGCGGGTCGGGAACACTGAAGCTTTCTTT. Its translation is CASSLTGRVGNTEAFF.

This chain uses TRBV11-1 with TRBJ2-2; no clear D gene. The CDR3 length is 13 residues. Germline CDR1 SGHAT, CDR2 FQDESV (reference sequence). Trimming took off 3 bases at V and 4 bases at J, with 6 bases between the two ends. CDR3 loop: CASSFHSTGELFF. The CDR3 region has the DNA TGTGCCAGCAGCTTCCATAGCACCGGGGAGCTGTTTTTT.

J is TRBJ2-2 and V is TRBV28, with 9 bases lining up with TRBD2. Germline assignment: CDR1 MDHEN and CDR2 SYDVKM. The ends lost 5 bases at V and 4 bases at J; junction bases unmatched: 2. This CDR3 has 14 amino acids. CDR3 bases: TGTGCCAGCAGTAGACTAGCGGTCACCGGGGAGCTGTTTTTT. Translated, it gives CASSRLAVTGELFF. The variable domain in full, completed from reference TRBV28 and TRBJ2-2, reads DVKVTQSSRYLVKRTGEKVFLECVQDMDHENMFWYRQDPGLGLRLIYFSYDVKMKEKGDIPEGYSVSREKKERFSLILESASTNQTSMYLCASSRLAVTGELFFGEGSRLTVL.

This rearrangement joins TRBV24-1 to TRBJ1-2; tentative D call: TRBD1 (6 bases). This CDR3 is 14 amino acids long. Germline V gene lookup returns CDR1 KGHDR and CDR2 SFDVKD. With 7 bases removed from V and 1 base from J, the gap between germline ends came to 12 bases. The CDR3 protein is CATSPSGHNYGYTF. CDR3 nucleotides: TGTGCCACCAGCCCGTCGGGACATAACTATGGCTACACCTTC.

The gene calls are TRBV28 and TRBJ1-2; 10 bases line up with TRBD1. Trimming cost V 9 bases and J 4 bases; bases outside gene matches: 11. The germline gives CDR1 MDHEN, CDR2 SYDVKM. The CDR3 extends over 15 amino acids. The CDR3 sequence is CARRTGDRGVYGYTF. CDR3 coding DNA: TGTGCCAGACGTACCGGGGACAGGGGTGTCTATGGCTACACCTTC.

Only a few counts were recorded for this clonotype. The CDR3 DNA follows: TGCAGTGCTAAGGGCGGGAGGGCCTTAGATACGCAGTATTTT. It is translated as CSAKGGRALDTQYF. The chain couples TRBV20-1 to TRBJ2-3, with 9 bases aligning to TRBD2. The CDR3 extends over 14 amino acids. Trimming at V came to 4 bases and at J to 5 bases, leaving 7 bases not matched to a gene. From germline, CDR1 is DFQATT and CDR2 SNEGSKA (reference sequence).

This chain links TRBV9 with TRBJ2-2; D call uncertain. Trimming stripped 0 bases from V and 4 bases from J, with 4 bases between. CDR3 length: 13 amino acids. The V gene's germline CDR1 is SGDLS and CDR2 YYNGEE. Written as DNA, the CDR3 is TGTGCCAGCAGCGTAGGTCTCACCGGGGAGCTGTTTTTT. It specifies CASSVGLTGELFF.

This clonotype was seen many times. The V gene is TRBV11-2, the J gene TRBJ2-1; TRBD2 aligns across 9 bases. The V and J ends lost 1 base and 8 bases, in that order; junction bases with no gene match: 6. Germline V lookup: CDR1 SGHAT, CDR2 FQNNGV. The CDR3 covers 15 residues. In nucleotides, the CDR3 is TGTGCCAGCAGCTTAGTTAGCGGGAGTATCGATGAGCAGTTCTTC. Its protein is CASSLVSGSIDEQFF.

This clonotype was recorded once. The chain combines TRBV5-1 with TRBJ2-1, with 8 bases lining up with TRBD2. This CDR3 region has 13 residues. Trimming cost V 6 bases and J 5 bases; bases outside gene matches: 4. Germline V CDR1 and CDR2: SGHRS, YFSETQ. The CDR3 is CASMDSGNNEQFF. The CDR3 DNA sequence: TGCGCCAGCATGGATAGCGGGAACAATGAGCAGTTCTTC.

This clonotype has just a few counts. The V call is TRBV29-1, the J call TRBJ2-7; 9 positions match TRBD1. This CDR3 is 12 amino acids long. The germline CDR1 and CDR2 sequences are SQVTM and ANQGSEA. J was trimmed by 5 bases and V by 7 bases; bases with no gene match: 6. For the CDR3, the DNA is TGCAGCGCATTGACAGGGGGACACGAGCAGTACTTC. Residues: CSALTGGHEQYF.

This clonotype was seen a handful of times. The chain carries TRBV27 and TRBJ2-3; either TRBD1 or TRBD2 may fit D (5 bases each). The germline gives CDR1 MNHEY, CDR2 SMNVEV (reference sequence). The CDR3 consists of 15 residues. The V gene lost 4 bases and the J gene lost 2 bases, with 13 bases spanning the gap. The CDR3 is CASSSGTSLTDTQYF. CDR3 DNA sequence: TGTGCCAGCAGTTCTGGGACCTCTCTCACAGATACGCAGTATTTT.

This chain's CDR3 is CASSSGLAGATGELFF. In nucleotides, the CDR3 is TGTGCCAGCAGCTCAGGACTAGCGGGGGCGACCGGGGAGCTGTTTTTT. The gene calls are TRBV7-9 and TRBJ2-2, with 13 bases lining up with TRBD2. The CDR3 contains 16 residues. The germline gives CDR1 SEHNR, CDR2 FQNEAQ (reference sequence). V gave up 4 bases and J gave up 5 bases; unmatched junction bases: 4. The full variable domain, rest sourced from reference TRBV7-9 and TRBJ2-2, is DTGVSQNPRHKITKRGQNVTFRCDPISEHNRLYWYRQTLGQGPEFLTYFQNEAQLEKSRLLSDRFSAERPKGSFSTLEIQRTEQGDSAMYLCASSSGLAGATGELFFGEGSRLTVL.

This clonotype has more than one count but fewer than ten. The chain employs TRBV20-1 and TRBJ2-3; D is ambiguous. Germline CDR1 reads DFQATT; CDR2 reads SNEGSKA (reference sequence). This CDR3 comprises 14 residues. The V end lost 0 bases, the J end lost 1 base, and 8 bases lay between the germline ends. CDR3: CSARDMIGTDTQYF. Here the CDR3 DNA reads TGCAGTGCTAGAGATATGATAGGCACAGATACGCAGTATTTT.